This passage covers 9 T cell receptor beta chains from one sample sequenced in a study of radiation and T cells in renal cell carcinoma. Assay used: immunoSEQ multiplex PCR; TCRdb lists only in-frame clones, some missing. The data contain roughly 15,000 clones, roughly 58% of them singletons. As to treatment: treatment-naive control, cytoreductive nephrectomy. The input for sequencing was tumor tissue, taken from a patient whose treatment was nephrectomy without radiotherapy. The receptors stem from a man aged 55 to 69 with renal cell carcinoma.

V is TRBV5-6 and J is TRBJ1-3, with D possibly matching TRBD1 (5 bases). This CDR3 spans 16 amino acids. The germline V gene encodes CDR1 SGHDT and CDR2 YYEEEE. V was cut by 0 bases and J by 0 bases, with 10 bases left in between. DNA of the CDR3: TGTGCCAGCAGCTTGGCCGGGGACCCCTCTGGAAACACCATATATTTT. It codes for CASSLAGDPSGNTIYF.

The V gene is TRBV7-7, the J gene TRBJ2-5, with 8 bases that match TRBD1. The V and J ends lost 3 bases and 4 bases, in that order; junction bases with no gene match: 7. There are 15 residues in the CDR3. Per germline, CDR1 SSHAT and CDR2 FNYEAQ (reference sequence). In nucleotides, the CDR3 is TGTGCCAGCAGCTTCGGACAGGGATATGGAGAGACCCAGTACTTC. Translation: CASSFGQGYGETQYF.

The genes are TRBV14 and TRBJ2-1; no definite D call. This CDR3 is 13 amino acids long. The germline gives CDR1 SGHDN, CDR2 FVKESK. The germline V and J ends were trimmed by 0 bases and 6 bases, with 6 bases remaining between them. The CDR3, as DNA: TGTGCCAGCAGCCAAGATCTTGCCAATGAGCAGTTCTTC. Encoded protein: CASSQDLANEQFF.

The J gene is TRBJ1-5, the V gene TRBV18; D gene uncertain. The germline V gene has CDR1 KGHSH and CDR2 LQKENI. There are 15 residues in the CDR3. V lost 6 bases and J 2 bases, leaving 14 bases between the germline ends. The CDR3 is CASSRGLSGNQPQHF. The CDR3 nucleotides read TGTGCCAGCTCGCGCGGACTTTCGGGCAATCAGCCCCAGCATTTT.

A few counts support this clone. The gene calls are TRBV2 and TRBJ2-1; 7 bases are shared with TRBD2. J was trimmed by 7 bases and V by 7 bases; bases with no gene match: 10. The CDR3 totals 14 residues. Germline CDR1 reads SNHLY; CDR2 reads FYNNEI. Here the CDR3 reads CASNERREWNEQFF. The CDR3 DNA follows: TGTGCCAGCAATGAGAGGCGGGAGTGGAATGAGCAGTTCTTC.

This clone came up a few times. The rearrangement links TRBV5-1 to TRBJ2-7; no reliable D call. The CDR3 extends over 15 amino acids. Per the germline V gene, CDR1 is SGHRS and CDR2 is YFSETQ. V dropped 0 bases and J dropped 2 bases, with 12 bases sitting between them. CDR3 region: CASSLAGGFTYEQYF. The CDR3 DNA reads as TGCGCCAGCAGCTTGGCAGGTGGTTTCACCTACGAGCAGTACTTC.

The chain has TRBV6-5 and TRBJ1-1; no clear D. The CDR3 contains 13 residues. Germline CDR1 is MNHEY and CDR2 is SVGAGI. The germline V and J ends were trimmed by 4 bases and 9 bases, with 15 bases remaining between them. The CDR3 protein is CASSFPGTQKAFF. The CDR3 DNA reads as TGTGCCAGCAGTTTCCCGGGAACCCAAAAAGCTTTCTTT.

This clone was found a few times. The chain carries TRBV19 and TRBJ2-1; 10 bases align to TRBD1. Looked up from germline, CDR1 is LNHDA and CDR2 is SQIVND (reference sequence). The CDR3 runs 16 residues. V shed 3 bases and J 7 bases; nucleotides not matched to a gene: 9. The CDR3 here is CASSMRAGQGKNEQFF. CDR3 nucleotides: TGTGCCAGTAGTATGAGGGCGGGACAGGGGAAGAATGAGCAGTTCTTC.

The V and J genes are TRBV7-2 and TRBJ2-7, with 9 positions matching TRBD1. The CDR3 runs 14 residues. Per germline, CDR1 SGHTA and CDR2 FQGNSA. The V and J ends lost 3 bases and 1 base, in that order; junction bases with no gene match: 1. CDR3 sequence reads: CASSFGQGSYEQYF. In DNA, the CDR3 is TGTGCCAGCAGCTTCGGACAGGGGTCCTACGAGCAGTACTTC.